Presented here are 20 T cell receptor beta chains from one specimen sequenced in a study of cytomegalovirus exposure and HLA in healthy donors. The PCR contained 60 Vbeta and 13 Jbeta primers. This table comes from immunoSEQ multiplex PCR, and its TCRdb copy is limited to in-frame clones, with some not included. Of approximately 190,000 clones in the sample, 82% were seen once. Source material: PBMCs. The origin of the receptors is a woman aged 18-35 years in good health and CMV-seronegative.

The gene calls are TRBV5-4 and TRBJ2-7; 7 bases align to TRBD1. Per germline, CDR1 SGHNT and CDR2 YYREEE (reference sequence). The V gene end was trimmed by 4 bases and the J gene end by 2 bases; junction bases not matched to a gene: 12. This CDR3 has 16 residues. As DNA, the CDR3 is TGTGCCAGCAGCCCGGGGACAGTCCAGAACCCCTACGAGCAGTACTTC. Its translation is CASSPGTVQNPYEQYF. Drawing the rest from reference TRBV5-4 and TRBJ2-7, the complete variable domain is ETGVTQSPTHLIKTRGQQVTLRCSSQSGHNTVSWYQQALGQGPQFIFQYYREEENGRGNFPPRFSGLQFPNYSSELNVNALELDDSALYLCASSPGTVQNPYEQYFGPGTRLTVT.

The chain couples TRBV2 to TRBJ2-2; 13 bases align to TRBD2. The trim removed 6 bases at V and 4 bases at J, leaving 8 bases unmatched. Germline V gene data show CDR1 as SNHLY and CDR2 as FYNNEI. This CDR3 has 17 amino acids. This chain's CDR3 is CASSGGLAGSVTGELFF. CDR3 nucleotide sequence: TGTGCCAGCAGCGGGGGACTAGCGGGATCGGTCACCGGGGAGCTGTTTTTT.

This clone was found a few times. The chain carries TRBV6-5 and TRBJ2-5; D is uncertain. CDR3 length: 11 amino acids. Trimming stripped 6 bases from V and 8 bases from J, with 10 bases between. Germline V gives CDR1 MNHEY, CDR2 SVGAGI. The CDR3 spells CASRSGSTQYF. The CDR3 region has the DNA TGTGCCAGCAGATCGGGTTCAACCCAGTACTTC.

This CDR3 is CASSPIEGVQETQYF. The DNA of the CDR3 is TGTGCCAGCTCACCAATCGAGGGGGTCCAAGAGACCCAGTACTTC. V gene TRBV18 combines with J gene TRBJ2-5; weak D call: TRBD1 (6 bases). Trimming removed 2 bases at V and 1 base at J, with 11 bases between. Germline V lookup: CDR1 KGHSH, CDR2 LQKENI. The CDR3 runs 15 residues.

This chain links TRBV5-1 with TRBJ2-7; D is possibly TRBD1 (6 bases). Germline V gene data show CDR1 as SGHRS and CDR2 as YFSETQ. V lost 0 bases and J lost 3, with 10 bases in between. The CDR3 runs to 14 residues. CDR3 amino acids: CASSLEQGYYEQYF. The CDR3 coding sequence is TGCGCCAGCAGCTTGGAACAGGGTTACTACGAGCAGTACTTC.

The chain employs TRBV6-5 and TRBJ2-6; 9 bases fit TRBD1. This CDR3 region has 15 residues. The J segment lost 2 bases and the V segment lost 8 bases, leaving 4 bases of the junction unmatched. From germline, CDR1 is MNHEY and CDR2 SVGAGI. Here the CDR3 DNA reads TGTGCCAGCTTAACAGGGGGCGCTGGGGCCAACGTCCTGACTTTC. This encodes CASLTGGAGANVLTF.

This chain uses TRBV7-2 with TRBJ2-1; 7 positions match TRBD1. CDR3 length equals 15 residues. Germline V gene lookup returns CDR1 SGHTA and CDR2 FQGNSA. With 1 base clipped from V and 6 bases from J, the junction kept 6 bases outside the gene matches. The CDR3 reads CASSLDTGARNEQFF. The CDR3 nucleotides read TGTGCCAGCAGCTTAGATACAGGGGCTCGCAATGAGCAGTTCTTC.

Here the CDR3 DNA reads TGTGCCAGCTCACCTTTCACGGGACAGGGGTTGGACGAGCAGTACTTC. The encoded protein is CASSPFTGQGLDEQYF. The chain uses TRBV18 and TRBJ2-7; TRBD1 matches 10 bases. CDR3 length: 16 amino acids. CDR1 KGHSH and CDR2 LQKENI come from the germline V gene. The trim removed 3 bases at V and 5 bases at J, leaving 10 bases unmatched.

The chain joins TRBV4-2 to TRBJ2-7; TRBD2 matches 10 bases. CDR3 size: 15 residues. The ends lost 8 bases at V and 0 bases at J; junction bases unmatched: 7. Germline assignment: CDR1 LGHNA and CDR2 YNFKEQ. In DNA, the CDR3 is TGTGCCAGCGGTGATAGCGGGGGGACCTCCTACGAGCAGTACTTC. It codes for CASGDSGGTSYEQYF.

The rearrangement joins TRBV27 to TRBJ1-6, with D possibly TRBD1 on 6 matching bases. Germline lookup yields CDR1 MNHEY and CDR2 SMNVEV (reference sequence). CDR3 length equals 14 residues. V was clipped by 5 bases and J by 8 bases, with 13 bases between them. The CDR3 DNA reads TGTGCCAGCAGTCCGCAGGGGAGGGATTCACCCCTCCACTTT. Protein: CASSPQGRDSPLHF.

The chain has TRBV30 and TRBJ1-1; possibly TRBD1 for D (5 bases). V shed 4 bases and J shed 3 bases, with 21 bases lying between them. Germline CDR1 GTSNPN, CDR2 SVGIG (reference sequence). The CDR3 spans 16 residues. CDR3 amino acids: CAWTLAGKGLHTEAFF. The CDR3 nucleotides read TGTGCCTGGACCCTGGCAGGGAAGGGTTTGCACACTGAAGCTTTCTTT.

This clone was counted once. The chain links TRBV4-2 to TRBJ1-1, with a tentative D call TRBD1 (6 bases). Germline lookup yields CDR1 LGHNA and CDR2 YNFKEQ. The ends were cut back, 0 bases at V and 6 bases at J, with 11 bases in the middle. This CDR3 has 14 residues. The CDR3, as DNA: TGTGCCAGCAGCCAAGAGGGCAGGGGCTCTGAAGCTTTCTTT. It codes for CASSQEGRGSEAFF.

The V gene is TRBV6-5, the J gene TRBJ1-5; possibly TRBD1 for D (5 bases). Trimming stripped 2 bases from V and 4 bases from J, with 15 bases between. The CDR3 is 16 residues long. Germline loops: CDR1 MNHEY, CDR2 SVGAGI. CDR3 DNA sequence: TGTGCCAGCAGTTACGTGACAGTGATTGATAATCAGCCCCAGCATTTT. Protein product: CASSYVTVIDNQPQHF.

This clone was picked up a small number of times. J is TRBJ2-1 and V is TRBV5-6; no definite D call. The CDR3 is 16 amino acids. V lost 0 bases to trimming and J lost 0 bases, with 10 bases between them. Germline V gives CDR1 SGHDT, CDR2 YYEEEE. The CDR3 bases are TGTGCCAGCAGCTTGGCACGGTTCTACTCCTACAATGAGCAGTTCTTC. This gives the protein CASSLARFYSYNEQFF.

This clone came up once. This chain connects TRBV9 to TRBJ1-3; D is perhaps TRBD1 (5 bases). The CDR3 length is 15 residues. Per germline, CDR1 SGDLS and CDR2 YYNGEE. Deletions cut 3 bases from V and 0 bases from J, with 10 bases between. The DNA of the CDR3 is TGTGCCAGCAGCGAAACCGGGGGCTCTGGAAACACCATATATTTT. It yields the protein CASSETGGSGNTIYF.

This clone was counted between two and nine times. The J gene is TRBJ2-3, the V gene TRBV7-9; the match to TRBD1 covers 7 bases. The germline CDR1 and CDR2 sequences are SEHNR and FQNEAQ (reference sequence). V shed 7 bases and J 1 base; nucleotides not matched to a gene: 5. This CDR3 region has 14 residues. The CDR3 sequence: CASTPTGRTDTQYF. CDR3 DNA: TGTGCCAGCACCCCGACAGGGCGCACAGATACGCAGTATTTT.

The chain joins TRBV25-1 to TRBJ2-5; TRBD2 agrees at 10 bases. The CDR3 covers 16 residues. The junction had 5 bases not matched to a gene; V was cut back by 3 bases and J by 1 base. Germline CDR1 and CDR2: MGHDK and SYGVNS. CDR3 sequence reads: CASSEGVAGGQETQYF. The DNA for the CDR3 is TGTGCCAGCAGTGAGGGGGTAGCGGGGGGCCAAGAGACCCAGTACTTC.

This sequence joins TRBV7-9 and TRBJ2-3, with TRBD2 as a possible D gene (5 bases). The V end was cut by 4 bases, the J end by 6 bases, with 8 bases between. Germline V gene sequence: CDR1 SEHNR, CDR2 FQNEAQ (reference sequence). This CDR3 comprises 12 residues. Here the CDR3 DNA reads TGTGCCAGCAGCTCCCAGCGGGATACGCAGTATTTT. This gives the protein CASSSQRDTQYF.

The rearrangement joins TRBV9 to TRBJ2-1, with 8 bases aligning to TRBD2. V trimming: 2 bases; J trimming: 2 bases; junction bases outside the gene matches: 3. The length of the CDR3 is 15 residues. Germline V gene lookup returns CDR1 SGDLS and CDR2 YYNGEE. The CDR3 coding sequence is TGTGCCAGCAGCGTGGGCGGGGGGCCCTACAATGAGCAGTTCTTC. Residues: CASSVGGGPYNEQFF.

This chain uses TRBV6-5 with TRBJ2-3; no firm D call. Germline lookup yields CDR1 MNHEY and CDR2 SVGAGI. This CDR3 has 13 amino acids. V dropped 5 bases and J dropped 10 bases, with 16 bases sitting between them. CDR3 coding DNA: TGTGCCAGCAGTCGACTTCTCGGTCAATCGCAGTATTTT. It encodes CASSRLLGQSQYF.